What follows describes a single T cell receptor (beta chain). Its specific antigen is unknown. Nothing much larger sits one base from this clone, and base qualities are not available. This sample was included in a study of shared clonotypes between healthy human individuals (dated by TCRdb to 2020 to 2021). Concerning the study at large: The cohort comprised a couple of women and a few men aged 18 to 49 years. Per donor, leukapheresis produced somewhere between about 0.94 and 10 billion PBMCs. Blood TCR repertoires of about five healthy adults were deeply sequenced to estimate repertoire size and the extent of clonotype sharing between individuals. Per donor, three plates each were used for CD4 naive and CD4 memory, two for CD8 naive, and one for CD8 memory. To increase sequencing depth and limit assay-specific biases, TCR repertoire library preparation and sequencing were carried out by different laboratories using diverse techniques. What the authors observed across the whole study: The genetic and exposure-history diversity represented was limited by the small number of donors. Estimated clonotype richness was generally larger for naive than for memory subsets. Sampling was limited to blood, and TCR repertoires in tissue likely differ from TCR repertoires in blood. Higher generation probabilities were observed for clonotypes shared by all four sorted-subset donors than for non-shared clonotypes. Pairwise subsampling led to the expectation that sequencing depth would affect the degree of clonotype sharing among donors. Rarefaction of sorted-subset datasets indicated incomplete sequencing despite the large sequencing depth. Across a handful of donors, around 5% of naive CD4, roughly 3.8% of naive CD8, about 2.3% of memory CD4, and approximately 0.4% of memory CD8 clonotypes were shared.

Using the deep immunoSEQ assay, TCR CDR3 regions were amplified from genomic DNA by multiplex PCR. Extracted genomic DNA from each cell subset was spread evenly across all wells of several immunoSEQ 96-well plates, with each plate serving as a replicate. Each replicate PCR for sorted subsets received 200 ng genomic DNA, equal to about 30,000 T cell genomes. The purified libraries were quantified using a Qubit 3.0 fluorometer, sized with a Bioanalyzer 2100, and then quantified again using the KAPA Library Quantification kit. Every immunoSEQ 96-well plate was sequenced on a dedicated single-read 150-cycle Illumina NextSeq 550 flow cell. Per the source publication's procedure: Because the immunoSEQ output included only junctional sequences and no quality scores, the filtering could not be the same as the filtering used for full-length reads. To assign V/J genes and CDR3, sequences were annotated against IMGT germline references using PyIR, a Python wrapper for IgBLAST v1.9. Reads were filtered out if the reads had weak V/J assignments (E-value above 1e-6), no CDR3, stop codons, out-of-frame junctions, or ambiguous translated residues. V3J clonotypes were defined by identical inferred V gene, J gene, and CDR3 amino acid sequence. Percentage overlap between repertoires was calculated by dividing the number of shared unique clonotypes by the size of the smaller repertoire. Richness of each repertoire was evaluated using RTK rarefaction, the Chao1 estimator, and Recon v2.1 estimates of unobserved clonotypes. OLGA was used to compute generation probabilities for all TCRbeta clonotypes that the gDNA method yielded from a handful of donors. TCRdb stores this immuneACCESS table with in-frame sequences only. Part of the clones is absent; in the studies checked, under half of the shortfall reflects unresolved V genes, and no reason is known for the rest. That table furnishes V, J and clone size, whereas the DNA furnished D and trimming. The sample table records just over 2,000,000 clones; 90% to 95% of these occur just once. Jointly, the top ten make up 0.13% of the sample.

The donors were healthy, HIV-negative adults who had no recently reported acute infections or vaccinations. Every donor was a Caucasian adult residing in Nashville, Tennessee, USA. CD4+ T cells were enriched through magnetic negative selection, after which naive cells were positively selected on CD45RA and the remaining negative fraction served as the memory subset. Blood was collected by leukapheresis, and PBMCs were isolated by Ficoll-Histopaque density gradient centrifugation and then cryopreserved in liquid nitrogen vapor phase. Analytical flow cytometry was used to check the purity and quantity of every magnetically sorted T cell population. Each sorted fraction had its genomic DNA isolated and then quantified by UV absorbance on a Nanodrop 2000c. Including cysteine and phenylalanine, the CDR3 has 14 amino acids. This entry keeps only the CDR3 DNA: 42 bases, framed from base 1. CDR1 and CDR2 were assigned from the germline V gene (reference sequence) as MNHEY and SMNVEV. V loses 4 bases at its end and J loses 4 bases; junction bases beyond the gene matches: 3.

This clonotype was obtained from a young man in good health. The sequencing sample was made of naive CD4+ T cells sorted from blood. In the paper's terms, the cell subset or site label means: CD45RA+ positively selected. The chain couples TRBV27 to TRBJ2-7, and 11 junction bases match TRBD1. The sequenced DNA is TGTGCCAGCAGTTGGACAGGGGGCGCGTACGAGCAGTACTTC. This sequence encodes CASSWTGGAYEQYF.